The 30 T cell receptor beta chains below come from one sample, sequenced in a study of T-cell memory formation after mild COVID-19. TCRdb redid the calling of the 5' RACE reads with MiXCR, one entry per CDR3 protein. The profile shows some 310,000 distinct CDR3 sequences, more than 20% of them singletons. The sequencing sample was made of PBMCs or a T cell subset sorted from them (not recorded which). The receptors derive from a man between 18 and 29 years old who had mild COVID-19 (a few samples of this study predate the infection). Cell type and time point are not known.

This clonotype has a handful of counts. The chain has TRBV20-1 and TRBJ2-5; tentatively, D is TRBD1 or TRBD2 (6 bases each). The CDR3 loop spans 15 amino acids. V lost 0 bases and J 1 base, leaving 12 bases between the germline ends. The germline gives CDR1 DFQATT, CDR2 SNEGSKA (reference sequence). Here the CDR3 DNA reads TGCAGTGCTAGAGACTTACAGGGAGGCCAAGAGACCCAGTACTTC. This codes for CSARDLQGGQETQYF.

The rearrangement uses TRBV15 and TRBJ1-5, with 9 bases matching TRBD1. Germline loops: CDR1 LNHNV, CDR2 YYDKDF (reference sequence). J lost 3 bases, V lost 3 bases, and 9 bases had no gene match. The CDR3 runs to 17 residues. As DNA, the CDR3 is TGTGCCACCAGCAGTGGGGGACAGGGCGATGCCAATCAGCCCCAGCATTTT. Residues: CATSSGGQGDANQPQHF.

There are a few counts of this clonotype. CDR3 sequence (DNA): TGTGCCAGCAGGACCTCAAGCGGGGGAAACACCATATATTTT. Protein: CASRTSSGGNTIYF. This chain links TRBV6-5 with TRBJ1-3; D gene uncertain. V lost 6 bases, J lost 4 bases, and 13 bases lay in between. Per the germline V gene, CDR1 is MNHEY and CDR2 is SVGAGI. The CDR3 sequence is 14 residues long.

The V call is TRBV5-5, the J call TRBJ2-7, with D perhaps matching TRBD1 (5 bases). Per the germline V gene, CDR1 is SGHKS and CDR2 is YYEKEE (reference sequence). V was shortened by 4 bases and J by 3 bases, with 11 bases between the two germline ends. The CDR3 has 13 amino acids. CDR3 nucleotide sequence: TGTGCCAGCAGCCGACCGACAGACTACGAGCAGTACTTC. This sequence encodes CASSRPTDYEQYF.

The gene calls are TRBV7-6 and TRBJ2-5; D is undetermined. V lost 6 bases, J lost 1 base, and 12 bases lay in between. The germline V gene encodes CDR1 SGHVS and CDR2 FNYEAQ. This CDR3 has 14 amino acids. CDR3 sequence (DNA): TGTGCCAGCAGTCCTCGGTGGAGCCAAGAGACCCAGTACTTC. Translating gives CASSPRWSQETQYF.

This clonotype was detected a few times. Here the CDR3 reads CAWRREGTQYF. The CDR3 nucleotides read TGTGCCTGGCGCAGGGAGGGGACCCAGTACTTC. The V gene is TRBV30, the J gene TRBJ2-5; 7 bases are shared with TRBD2. This CDR3 comprises 11 residues. Trimming took 5 bases from V and 7 from J; bases not matched to a gene: 4. Germline values: CDR1 GTSNPN, CDR2 SVGIG (reference sequence).

This clonotype was detected a few times. The chain links TRBV2 to TRBJ2-2; D not certain. There are 14 residues in the CDR3. CDR1 and CDR2 (germline): SNHLY, FYNNEI. Trimming removed 4 bases from V and 2 bases from J, with 8 bases in between. CDR3 region: CASSVSGNTGELFF. The CDR3 coding sequence is TGTGCCAGCAGTGTGTCGGGTAACACCGGGGAGCTGTTTTTT.

The chain links TRBV6-2 or TRBV6-3 to TRBJ2-2, with TRBD1 matching over 10 bases. The CDR3 is 14 amino acids. CDR1 is MNHEY and CDR2 is SVGEGT in the germline V gene. The ends lost 6 bases at V and 4 bases at J; junction bases unmatched: 2. CDR3 sequence (DNA): TGTGCCAGCAGGGACAGGGGGACCACCGGGGAGCTGTTTTTT. The encoded protein is CASRDRGTTGELFF.

The rearrangement uses TRBV4-3 and TRBJ1-5; D unresolved. The CDR3 covers 15 residues. Deletions cut 4 bases from V and 2 bases from J, with 12 bases between. The V gene's germline CDR1 is LGHNA and CDR2 YSLEER. Here the CDR3 DNA reads TGCGCCAGCAGCCCCTGGACCGGCCGCAATCAGCCCCAGCATTTT. Protein product: CASSPWTGRNQPQHF.

J is TRBJ2-1 and V is TRBV4-1; no clear D. This CDR3 has 16 residues. V was cut by 1 base and J by 4 bases, with 14 bases left in between. Germline V gene data show CDR1 as MGHRA and CDR2 as YSYEKL. The CDR3 region has the DNA TGCGCCAGCAGCCAAGTAGATCCGATAGCATACAATGAGCAGTTCTTC. This gives the protein CASSQVDPIAYNEQFF.

This clonotype was observed a few times. V is TRBV6-5 and J is TRBJ2-3; a possible D gene is TRBD1 (6 bases). The germline V gene encodes CDR1 MNHEY and CDR2 SVGAGI. The CDR3 sequence is 15 residues long. The ends were cut back, 8 bases at V and 3 bases at J, with 18 bases in the middle. The CDR3 DNA is TGTGCCAGCGGCACACCAGGGGTGACGACAGATACGCAGTATTTT. This codes for CASGTPGVTTDTQYF.

This clonotype was counted many times. The chain recombines TRBV20-1 with TRBJ1-3; 8 nucleotides agree with TRBD1. V lost 1 base, J lost 8 bases, and 7 bases stayed unmatched. Germline V gene lookup returns CDR1 DFQATT and CDR2 SNEGSKA (reference sequence). The CDR3 totals 14 residues. The CDR3: CSARVAGGRDTIYF. CDR3 DNA: TGCAGTGCTAGAGTGGCAGGGGGCAGGGACACCATATATTTT.

The chain has TRBV4-2 and TRBJ2-3; 9 bases agree with TRBD2. Looked up from germline, CDR1 is LGHNA and CDR2 is YNFKEQ. The length of the CDR3 is 16 residues. Germline trimming cut 3 bases from V and 0 bases from J; bases unmatched to any gene: 4. The CDR3 is CASSQASGGSTDTQYF. DNA for the CDR3: TGTGCCAGCAGCCAGGCCAGCGGGGGGAGCACAGATACGCAGTATTTT.

This chain connects TRBV7-6 to TRBJ2-1; 9 bases agree with TRBD2. V was pared by 5 bases and J by 7 bases, with 15 bases of the junction left unmatched. The CDR3 is 17 amino acids. Germline assignment: CDR1 SGHVS and CDR2 FNYEAQ. The CDR3 DNA is TGTGCCAGCAGCATCCTCTTGAGAGCGGGGGGTAAAAATGAGCAGTTCTTC. Protein: CASSILLRAGGKNEQFF.

The chain is built from TRBV6-5 and TRBJ1-2; 7 bases match TRBD1. V was pared by 5 bases and J by 8 bases, with 8 bases of the junction left unmatched. The CDR3 sequence is 13 residues long. CDR1 is MNHEY, CDR2 SVGAGI, per germline. This chain's CDR3 is CASSLTGVGGYTF. The DNA of the CDR3 is TGTGCCAGCAGTCTAACAGGGGTGGGAGGCTACACCTTC.

V is TRBV11-3 and J is TRBJ2-1; D is possibly TRBD1 or TRBD2 (5 bases each). The CDR3 extends over 14 amino acids. Germline-derived CDR1 and CDR2 are SGHNT and YENEEA. Trimming removed 0 bases from V and 8 bases from J, with 11 bases in between. The CDR3 nucleotides are TGTGCCAGCAGCTTAGATCAGGGACGGGATGAGCAGTTCTTC. This translates into CASSLDQGRDEQFF.

This clonotype has only a few counts. The V and J genes are TRBV7-2 and TRBJ2-7; 8 positions match TRBD2. The CDR3 spans 13 residues. The germline CDR1 and CDR2 sequences are SGHTA and FQGNSA. V was clipped by 3 bases and J by 3 bases; unmatched bases: 1. The CDR3 loop reads CASSFLAGYEQYF. The CDR3 bases are TGTGCCAGCAGCTTCCTAGCGGGCTACGAGCAGTACTTC.

This clonotype was recorded a few times. The CDR3 DNA follows: TGCGCCAGCAGCCGAGCGAAGGGACAGGGGCGTTCGGTTAACACTGAAGCTTTCTTT. It encodes CASSRAKGQGRSVNTEAFF. The gene calls are TRBV4-1 and TRBJ1-1; 10 positions match TRBD1. V trimming: 4 bases; J trimming: 2 bases; junction bases outside the gene matches: 16. The CDR3 consists of 19 residues. Germline V gene lookup returns CDR1 MGHRA and CDR2 YSYEKL.

This chain joins TRBV12-3 or TRBV12-4 and TRBJ1-2, with unresolved D. V shed 3 bases and J shed 7 bases, with 6 bases lying between them. The CDR3 consists of 11 residues. The CDR3 loop is CASSLGAGYTF. CDR3 nucleotides: TGTGCCAGCAGTTTGGGCGCTGGCTACACCTTC.

The V gene is TRBV6-4, the J gene TRBJ2-7; D is possibly TRBD1 or TRBD2 (5 bases each). The length of the CDR3 is 14 residues. V gave up 3 bases and J gave up 1 base, with 10 bases separating them. Germline CDR1 reads MRHNA; CDR2 reads SNTAGT. The DNA for the CDR3 is TGTGCCAGCAGTGAGGGCAGGGAGTCCTACGAGCAGTACGTC. Translation: CASSEGRESYEQYV.

The chain links TRBV3-1 to TRBJ2-1; 11 bases line up with TRBD2. V lost 1 base, J lost 8 bases, and 4 bases stayed unmatched. The length of the CDR3 is 15 residues. Germline V CDR1 and CDR2: LGHDT, YNNKEL (reference sequence). The CDR3 DNA reads as TGTGCCAGCAGCCAAGGTACTAGCGGGGGTCATGAGCAGTTCTTC. Translated, it gives CASSQGTSGGHEQFF.

This clonotype was counted only a few times. The chain recombines TRBV5-1 with TRBJ1-1; possibly TRBD1 for D (5 bases). The CDR3 is 14 residues long. The germline CDR1 and CDR2 sequences are SGHRS and YFSETQ. V lost 3 bases and J 0 bases, leaving 9 bases between the germline ends. The CDR3 DNA follows: TGCGCCAGCAGCTCCTTGGGGCTGAACACTGAAGCTTTCTTT. Its protein product is CASSSLGLNTEAFF.

This CDR3 is CASNPPGLAGYDEQFF. The CDR3 nucleotides are TGTGCCAGCAACCCCCCGGGACTAGCGGGGTACGATGAGCAGTTCTTC. The chain joins TRBV2 to TRBJ2-1; 13 bases map to TRBD2. The CDR3 has 16 amino acids. CDR1 and CDR2 from the germline V gene are SNHLY and FYNNEI. Trimming cost V 7 bases and J 8 bases; bases outside gene matches: 11.

This clonotype was picked up a small number of times. The gene calls are TRBV9 and TRBJ1-3; no clear D gene. The CDR3 runs 15 residues. V gave up 0 bases and J gave up 0 bases, with 7 bases separating them. Germline CDR1 SGDLS, CDR2 YYNGEE. CDR3 DNA: TGTGCCAGCAGCGTAGGGCGGAGCTCTGGAAACACCATATATTTT. Its translation is CASSVGRSSGNTIYF.

V and J are TRBV11-1 and TRBJ2-2; D gene ambiguous. The CDR3 spans 15 residues. The germline V gene encodes CDR1 SGHAT and CDR2 FQDESV (reference sequence). Trimming took off 5 bases at V and 6 bases at J, with 16 bases between the two ends. The CDR3 reads CASSPNPGHAGELFF. The CDR3 bases are TGTGCCAGCAGCCCCAACCCGGGTCACGCCGGGGAGCTGTTTTTT.

This chain uses TRBV29-1 with TRBJ1-2; D uncertain. Trimming cost V 2 bases and J 2 bases, with 9 bases left between them. The V gene's germline CDR1 is SQVTM and CDR2 ANQGSEA. The CDR3 runs to 13 residues. Here the CDR3 reads CSVERPRNYGYTF. The CDR3 bases are TGCAGCGTTGAACGCCCCAGGAACTATGGCTACACCTTC.

This chain joins TRBV3-1 and TRBJ2-7, with D possibly matching TRBD2 (5 bases). Trimming shortened V by 3 bases and J by 2 bases, and 11 bases separated the two germline ends. CDR3 length: 14 residues. Per germline, CDR1 LGHDT and CDR2 YNNKEL (reference sequence). The CDR3: CASSQARGPYEQYF. For the CDR3, the DNA is TGTGCCAGCAGCCAGGCCCGGGGTCCCTACGAGCAGTACTTC.

The chain couples TRBV7-8 to TRBJ2-1; 7 nucleotides align to TRBD1. Germline values: CDR1 SGHVS, CDR2 FQNEAQ. The trim removed 5 bases at V and 9 bases at J, leaving 16 bases unmatched. The length of the CDR3 is 16 residues. CDR3 region: CASSLPAKGQRSEQFF. The CDR3 DNA follows: TGTGCCAGCAGCCTACCGGCCAAGGGACAGAGGAGTGAGCAGTTCTTC.

A few counts support this clonotype. The chain links TRBV14 to TRBJ2-1; D is ambiguous. V lost 0 bases and J 10 bases, leaving 10 bases between the germline ends. CDR1 and CDR2 from the germline V gene are SGHDN and FVKESK. This CDR3 is built from 13 residues. DNA for the CDR3: TGTGCCAGCAGCCAAGATCGCTATGACGAGCAGTTCTTC. Its protein is CASSQDRYDEQFF.

This clonotype has just a few counts. This chain uses TRBV9 with TRBJ2-6; 7 bases agree with TRBD1. V gave up 6 bases and J gave up 2 bases; unmatched junction bases: 2. The CDR3 covers 14 residues. Germline V gene sequence: CDR1 SGDLS, CDR2 YYNGEE. CDR3 sequence reads: CASTTGAGANVLTF. The CDR3 coding sequence is TGTGCCAGCACCACAGGGGCTGGGGCCAACGTCCTGACTTTC.